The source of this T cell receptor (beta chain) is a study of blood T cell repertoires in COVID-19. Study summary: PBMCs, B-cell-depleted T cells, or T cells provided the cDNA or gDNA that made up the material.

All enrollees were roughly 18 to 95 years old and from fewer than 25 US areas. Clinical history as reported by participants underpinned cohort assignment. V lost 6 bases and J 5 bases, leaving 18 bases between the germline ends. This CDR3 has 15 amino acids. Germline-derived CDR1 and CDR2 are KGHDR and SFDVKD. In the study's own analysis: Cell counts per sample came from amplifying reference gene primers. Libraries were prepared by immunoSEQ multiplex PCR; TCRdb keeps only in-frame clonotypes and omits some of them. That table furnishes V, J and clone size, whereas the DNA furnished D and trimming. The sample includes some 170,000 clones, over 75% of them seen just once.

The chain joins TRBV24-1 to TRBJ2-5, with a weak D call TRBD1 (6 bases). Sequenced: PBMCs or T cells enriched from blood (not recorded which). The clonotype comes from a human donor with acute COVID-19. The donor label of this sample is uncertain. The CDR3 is CATSSDSRGRETQYF. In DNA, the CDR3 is TGTGCCACCAGTTCGGACAGCCGAGGTAGGGAGACCCAGTACTTC.